One T cell receptor beta chain is described in this entry. Assay: immunoSEQ multiplex PCR; the TCRdb copy retains only in-frame clones and omits some. The table has tens of thousands of clones, about nine tenths seen once. There are 14 residues in the CDR3. V dropped 4 bases and J dropped 0 bases, with 6 bases sitting between them. Germline-derived CDR1 and CDR2 are MGHRA and YSYEKL. No infections or other immune events were documented during collection. This entry belongs to a study of identifying expanded T cells in peripheral blood. The V gene is TRBV4-1, the J gene TRBJ2-2, with D possibly TRBD1 on 5 matching bases. The sequence came from a person aged 18 to 75 in good health. What was sequenced was blood. The CDR3 DNA is TGCGCCAGCAGCCGACAGCCGAACACCGGGGAGCTGTTTTTT. The encoded protein is CASSRQPNTGELFF.